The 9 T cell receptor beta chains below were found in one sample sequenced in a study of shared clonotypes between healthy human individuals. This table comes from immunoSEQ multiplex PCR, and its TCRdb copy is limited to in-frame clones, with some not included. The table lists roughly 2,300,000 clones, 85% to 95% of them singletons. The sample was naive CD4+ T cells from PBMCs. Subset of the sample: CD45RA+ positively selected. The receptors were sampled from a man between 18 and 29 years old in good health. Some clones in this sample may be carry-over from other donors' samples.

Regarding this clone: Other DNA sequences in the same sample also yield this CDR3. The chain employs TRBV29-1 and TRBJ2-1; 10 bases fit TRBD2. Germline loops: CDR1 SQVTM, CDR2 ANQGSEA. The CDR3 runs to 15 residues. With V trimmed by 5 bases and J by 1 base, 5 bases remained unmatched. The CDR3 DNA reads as TGCAGCGTTAGGACTAGCGGACGATCCTACAATGAGCAGTTCTTC. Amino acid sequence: CSVRTSGRSYNEQFF.

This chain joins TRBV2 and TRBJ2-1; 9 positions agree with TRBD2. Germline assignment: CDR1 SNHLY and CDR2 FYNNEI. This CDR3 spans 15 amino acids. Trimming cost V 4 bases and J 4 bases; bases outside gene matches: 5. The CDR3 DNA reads TGTGCCAGCAGTGTTAGGACTAGCGTATACAATGAGCAGTTCTTC. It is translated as CASSVRTSVYNEQFF.

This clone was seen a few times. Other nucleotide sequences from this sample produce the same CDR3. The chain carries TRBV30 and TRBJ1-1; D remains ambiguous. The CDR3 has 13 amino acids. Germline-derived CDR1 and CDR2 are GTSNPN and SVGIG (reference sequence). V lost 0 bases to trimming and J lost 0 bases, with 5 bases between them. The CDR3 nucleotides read TGTGCCTGGAGTGTACTGTTGAACACTGAAGCTTTCTTT. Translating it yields CAWSVLLNTEAFF.

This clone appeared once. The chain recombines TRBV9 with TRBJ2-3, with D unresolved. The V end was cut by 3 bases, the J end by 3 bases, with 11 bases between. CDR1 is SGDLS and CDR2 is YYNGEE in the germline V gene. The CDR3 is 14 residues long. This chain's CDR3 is CASSEPGWTDTQYF. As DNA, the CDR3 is TGTGCCAGCAGCGAGCCCGGTTGGACAGATACGCAGTATTTT.

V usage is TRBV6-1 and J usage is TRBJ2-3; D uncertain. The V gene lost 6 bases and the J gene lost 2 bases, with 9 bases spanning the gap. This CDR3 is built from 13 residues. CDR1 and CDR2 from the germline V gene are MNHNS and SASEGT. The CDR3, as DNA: TGTGCCAGCAGGGGCTGGGACACAGATACGCAGTATTTT. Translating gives CASRGWDTDTQYF.

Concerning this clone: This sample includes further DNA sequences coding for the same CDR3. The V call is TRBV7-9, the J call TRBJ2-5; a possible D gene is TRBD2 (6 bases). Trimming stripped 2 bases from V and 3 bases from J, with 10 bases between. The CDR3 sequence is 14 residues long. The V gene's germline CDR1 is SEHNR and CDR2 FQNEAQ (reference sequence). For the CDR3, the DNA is TGTGCCAGCAGCTTACGGGACTCAAAAGAGACCCAGTACTTC. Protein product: CASSLRDSKETQYF.

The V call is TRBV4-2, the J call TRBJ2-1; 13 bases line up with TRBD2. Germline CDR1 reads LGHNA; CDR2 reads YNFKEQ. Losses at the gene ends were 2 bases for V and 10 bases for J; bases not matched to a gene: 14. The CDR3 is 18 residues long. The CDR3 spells CASSQPRTSGSSPGEQFF. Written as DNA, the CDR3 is TGTGCCAGCAGCCAACCGAGGACTAGCGGGAGCTCCCCAGGAGAGCAGTTCTTC.

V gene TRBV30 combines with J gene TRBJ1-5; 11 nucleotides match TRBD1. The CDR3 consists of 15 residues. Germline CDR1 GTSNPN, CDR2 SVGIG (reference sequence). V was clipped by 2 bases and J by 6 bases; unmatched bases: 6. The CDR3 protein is CAWSSGQGDAQPQHF. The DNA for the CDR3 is TGTGCCTGGAGTTCGGGACAGGGGGATGCTCAGCCCCAGCATTTT.

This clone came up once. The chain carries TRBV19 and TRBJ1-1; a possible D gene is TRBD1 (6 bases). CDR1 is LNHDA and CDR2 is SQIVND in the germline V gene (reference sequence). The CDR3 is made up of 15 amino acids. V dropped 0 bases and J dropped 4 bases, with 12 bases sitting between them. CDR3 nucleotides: TGTGCCAGTAGTATAGAGGGGGCGCGGGTCACTGAAGCTTTCTTT. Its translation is CASSIEGARVTEAFF.